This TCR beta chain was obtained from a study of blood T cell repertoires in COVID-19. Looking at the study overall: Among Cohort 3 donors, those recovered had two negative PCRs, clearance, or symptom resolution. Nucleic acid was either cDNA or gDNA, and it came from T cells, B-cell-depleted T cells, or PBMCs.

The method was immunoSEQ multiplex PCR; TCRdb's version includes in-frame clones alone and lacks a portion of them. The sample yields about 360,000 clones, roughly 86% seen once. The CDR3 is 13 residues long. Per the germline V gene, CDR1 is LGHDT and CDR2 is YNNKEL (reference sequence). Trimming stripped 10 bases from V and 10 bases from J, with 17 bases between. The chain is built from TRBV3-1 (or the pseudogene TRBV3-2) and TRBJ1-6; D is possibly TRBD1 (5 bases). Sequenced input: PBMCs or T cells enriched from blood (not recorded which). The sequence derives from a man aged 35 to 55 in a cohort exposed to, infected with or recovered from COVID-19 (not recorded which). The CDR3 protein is CATTGQGKSPLHF. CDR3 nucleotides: TGTGCCACCACCGGCCAGGGAAAATCACCCCTCCACTTT.